Below, 10 T cell receptor beta chains from the same sample are listed, as sequenced in a study of blood T cells in healthy people across ages. It was with a sample-barcoded 5' primer and a J-beta primer mix that a second PCR of about 6 to 12 cycles was run. TCRdb re-called the 5' RACE reads with MiXCR, one entry per CDR3 protein. The profile shows approximately 1,000,000 distinct CDR3 sequences, over 35% of them singletons. Sequencing input: blood. The receptors stem from a woman aged 55-69 years in good health.

The V and J genes are TRBV20-1 and TRBJ2-3, with D perhaps TRBD2 (6 bases). Trimming shortened V by 1 base and J by 2 bases, and 13 bases separated the two germline ends. Germline CDR1 reads DFQATT; CDR2 reads SNEGSKA (reference sequence). CDR3 length: 15 amino acids. This chain's CDR3 is CSARADSGPTDTQYF. The DNA for the CDR3 is TGCAGTGCTAGAGCCGATAGCGGACCCACAGATACGCAGTATTTT.

J is TRBJ2-7 and V is TRBV6-5; TRBD2 agrees at 8 bases. Trimming at V came to 5 bases and at J to 3 bases, leaving 6 bases not matched to a gene. CDR1 and CDR2 from the germline V gene are MNHEY and SVGAGI. The CDR3 sequence is 14 residues long. The CDR3 DNA reads as TGTGCCAGCAGTAAGACTAGCGCCTACTACGAGCAGTACTTC. Translation: CASSKTSAYYEQYF.

V and J are TRBV6-2 or TRBV6-3 and TRBJ2-1; TRBD2 agrees at 10 bases. Germline CDR1 is MNHEY and CDR2 is SVGEGT. V lost 5 bases and J lost 9; bases outside the gene matches: 7. CDR3 length equals 14 residues. CDR3 protein: CASSALAGESEQFF. For the CDR3, the DNA is TGTGCCAGCAGTGCTCTAGCGGGAGAGAGTGAGCAGTTCTTC.

The table lists this clonotype with a few counts. The J gene is TRBJ2-5, the V gene TRBV6-2 or TRBV6-3; D could derive from TRBD1 or TRBD2 (6 bases each). Germline-derived CDR1 and CDR2 are MNHEY and SVGEGT. V was pared by 5 bases and J by 4 bases, with 20 bases between. The CDR3 covers 16 residues. In DNA, the CDR3 is TGTGCCAGCAGTCCCCGCGGCCAGGGGAGGAGAGAGACCCAGTACTTC. Translated, it gives CASSPRGQGRRETQYF.

This clonotype was recorded many times. V is TRBV29-1 and J is TRBJ2-3; 7 bases align to TRBD2. The CDR3 runs to 14 residues. Germline lookup yields CDR1 SQVTM and CDR2 ANQGSEA. CDR3 amino acids: CGGGDPGYTDTQYF. CDR3 DNA: TGCGGGGGAGGGGACCCTGGTTACACAGATACGCAGTATTTT.

This chain uses TRBV20-1 with TRBJ2-7; no firm D call. The V gene's germline CDR1 is DFQATT and CDR2 SNEGSKA (reference sequence). V was pared by 2 bases and J by 7 bases, with 18 bases between. There are 14 residues in the CDR3. CDR3 loop: CSARSNVRIHEQYF. CDR3 nucleotide sequence: TGCAGTGCTAGATCCAACGTCCGTATCCATGAGCAGTACTTC.

This clonotype was picked up a small number of times. The gene calls are TRBV12-3 or TRBV12-4 and TRBJ2-7; tentatively, D is TRBD2 (5 bases). TRBJ2-5 matches the DNA end more closely, so the J call is doubtful. The CDR3 covers 13 residues. This CDR3 reads CASWRSSGETQYF. CDR3 nucleotides: TGTGCCAGCTGGCGCTCATCGGGGGAGACCCAGTACTTC.

This rearrangement joins TRBV3-1 to TRBJ2-5; 7 bases are shared with TRBD2. CDR1 is LGHDT and CDR2 is YNNKEL in the germline V gene (reference sequence). This CDR3 is built from 17 residues. The V and J ends lost 4 bases and 11 bases, in that order; junction bases with no gene match: 22. The DNA for the CDR3 is TGTGCCAGCAGCCCTACCTTGGGGGGAGGGACCAACAATGAGCAGTACTTC. It codes for CASSPTLGGGTNNEQYF.

The CDR3 loop reads CATSRVRGGSWSTDTQYF. The CDR3 DNA sequence: TGTGCCACCAGCAGAGTGCGGGGCGGGAGTTGGAGCACAGATACGCAGTATTTT. The chain joins TRBV15 to TRBJ2-3; 7 bases line up with TRBD2. V dropped 1 base and J dropped 0; count of bases not matched to a gene: 10. CDR1 and CDR2 from the germline V gene are LNHNV and YYDKDF (reference sequence). The CDR3 has 18 amino acids.

The rearrangement links TRBV24-1 to TRBJ2-5, with 9 bases fitting TRBD1. The CDR3 sequence is 14 residues long. CDR1 and CDR2 from the germline V gene are KGHDR and SFDVKD. V shed 4 bases, J shed 7 bases, and the junction held 6 bases outside the gene matches. In nucleotides, the CDR3 is TGTGCCACCAGTGACGTGGGACAGGGCGGGACCCAGTACTTC. It translates to CATSDVGQGGTQYF.